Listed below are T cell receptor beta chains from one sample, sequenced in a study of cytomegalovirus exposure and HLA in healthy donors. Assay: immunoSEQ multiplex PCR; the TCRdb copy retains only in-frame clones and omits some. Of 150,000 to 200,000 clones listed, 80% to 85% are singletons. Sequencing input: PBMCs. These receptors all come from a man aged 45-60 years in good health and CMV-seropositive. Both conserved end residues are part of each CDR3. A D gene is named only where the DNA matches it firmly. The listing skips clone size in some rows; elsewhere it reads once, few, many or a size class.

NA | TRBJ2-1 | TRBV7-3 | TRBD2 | CASSLTSSGNYNEQFF | TGTGCCAGCAGCTTAACGTCTAGCGGAAACTACAATGAGCAGTTCTTC
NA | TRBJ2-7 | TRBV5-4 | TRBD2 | CASSLGGGGSTYEQYF | TGTGCCAGCAGCTTGGGTGGCGGGGGGTCTACCTACGAGCAGTACTTC
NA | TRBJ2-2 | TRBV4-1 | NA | CASSLGQTNTGELFF | TGCGCCAGCAGCCTCGGACAGACAAACACCGGGGAGCTGTTTTTT
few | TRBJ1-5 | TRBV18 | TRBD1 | CASTLAGGQPQHF | TGTGCCAGCACGCTAGCAGGGGGCCAGCCCCAGCATTTT
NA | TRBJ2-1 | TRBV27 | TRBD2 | CASRAGTSGYNEQFF | TGTGCCAGCAGAGCCGGGACTAGCGGATACAATGAGCAGTTCTTC
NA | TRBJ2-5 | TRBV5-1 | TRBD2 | CASSLSGVLETQYF | TGCGCCAGCAGCTTAAGCGGGGTGCTAGAGACCCAGTACTTC
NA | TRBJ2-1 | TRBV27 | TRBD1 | CASRIPGTGVHEQFF | TGTGCCAGCAGGATCCCCGGGACAGGAGTCCATGAGCAGTTCTTC
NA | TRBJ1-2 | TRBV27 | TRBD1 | CASKGQASNYGYTF | TGTGCCAGCAAGGGACAGGCCTCTAACTATGGCTACACCTTC
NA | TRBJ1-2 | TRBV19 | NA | CASNQVEGIHGYTF | TGTGCCAGTAACCAAGTTGAGGGAATTCATGGCTACACCTTC
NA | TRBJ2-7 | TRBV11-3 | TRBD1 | CASSQQGDEQYF | TGTGCCAGCAGCCAACAGGGGGACGAGCAGTACTTC
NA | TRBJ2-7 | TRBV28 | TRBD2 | CASSPLRAGTLFLVNEQYF | TGTGCCAGCAGCCCCCTGCGAGCGGGAACCCTATTTTTGGTGAACGAGCAGTACTTC
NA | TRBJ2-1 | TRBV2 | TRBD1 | CASRDRGLLAAKNEQFF | TGTGCCAGCAGAGACAGGGGGCTACTAGCGGCAAAGAATGAGCAGTTCTTC
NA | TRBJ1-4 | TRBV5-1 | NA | CASSPITGTYNEKLFF | TGCGCCAGCAGCCCCATAACCGGGACATATAATGAAAAACTGTTTTTT
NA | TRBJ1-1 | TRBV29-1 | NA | CSGGTLGQPEAFF | TGCAGCGGGGGTACACTGGGACAACCTGAAGCTTTCTTT
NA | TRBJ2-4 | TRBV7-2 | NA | CASSILRGYIQYF | TGTGCCAGCAGCATCCTCAGGGGTTACATTCAGTACTTC
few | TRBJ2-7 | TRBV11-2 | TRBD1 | CASSIAPGQGYEQYF | TGTGCCAGCAGCATCGCCCCGGGACAGGGATACGAGCAGTACTTC